The following is a T cell receptor beta chain sequence with its context. Its antigen is currently unknown. The CDR3 totals 13 residues. Per germline, CDR1 LNHNV and CDR2 YYDKDF (reference sequence). Trimming pared 0 bases from V and 10 bases from J, leaving 12 bases between. The source of the sample is a study of cytomegalovirus exposure and HLA in healthy donors. All the people who gave samples were healthy bone marrow donors. PCR was performed using 60 Vbeta and 13 Jbeta primers. Assay used: immunoSEQ multiplex PCR; TCRdb lists only in-frame clones, some missing. The repertoire holds 200,000 or so clones, with 75% to 90% as singletons. Study observations and caveats: Within an earlier analysis, most TCR beta V segments proved productive either about 90% or about 30% of the time. Judged likely to be a sequencing artifact was a cluster of highly shared sequence variants. Relative to the approximately 680-donor mean, N-insertions were reportedly fewer in an Asian-associated ancestry cluster in a later analysis.

The chain uses TRBV15 and TRBJ1-1; D call uncertain. This TCR was sampled from a woman between 50 and 59 years old in good health and CMV-seropositive. Sequencing was performed on PBMCs. CDR3 residues: CATSRERRHGAFF. In nucleotides, the CDR3 is TGTGCCACCAGCAGAGAGCGTCGACATGGAGCTTTCTTT.